The sequence of this TCR beta chain was determined in a study of blood T cells in healthy people across ages. Russia was home to the donors, healthy Caucasian individuals aged roughly 6 to 100. Concerning this clonotype itself: A junction boundary mismatches the germline segment, possibly from a read error.

A second roughly 7 to 12 cycle PCR used barcoded and J-beta primers. A template-switch adaptor that had 12 random nucleotides put a tag on each cDNA molecule. In TCRdb, the 5' RACE reads were re-called with MiXCR into one record per CDR3 protein. Of more than 450,000 distinct CDR3 sequences in the sample, about 26% are singletons; the top ten hold approximately 3.6%. From germline, CDR1 is SGHTA and CDR2 FQGNSA. CDR3 length: 15 amino acids. The sample was also linked to a second study, of T cells of mothers and their children. That report adds: A few healthy Caucasian mothers gave samples, and so did their six children. Slightly higher overlap, not significant, was seen in related mother-child pairs than in unrelated pairs.

The clonotype was recovered from a boy aged 2 to 10 in good health. The source material was blood. The rearrangement joins TRBV7-2 to TRBJ2-5; D gene uncertain. Here the CDR3 reads CASSPGQGSQETRYF. For the CDR3, the DNA is TGTGCCAGCAGCCCGGGCCAAGGGTCCCAAGAGACCCGGTACTTC.